Included here is one T cell receptor (beta chain) sequence, with context. The antigen is unknown. V was clipped by 4 bases and J by 3 bases, with 15 bases between them. This CDR3 is built from 15 residues. Germline V CDR1 and CDR2: LGHNA, YSLEER. The data stem from a study of T cell repertoires in cytomegalovirus infection. Across the whole study: Well-studied HLA-B-restricted CMV epitopes were used in the study alongside recently identified HLA-C-restricted ones. Public TCR beta signatures indicated both CMV infection and matching HLA type.

TCRdb independently ran MiXCR on the reads; one entry per CDR3 protein. The repertoire holds approximately 76,000 distinct CDR3 sequences, 20% to 30% seen once, with approximately 49% in the top ten. Study-wide points: HLA-C-restricted TCR beta clonotypes specific for CMV led the ex vivo response. Cumulative frequency of public TCR beta families picked out carriers of CMV plus the relevant HLA.

Material: CD8+ T cells from cultured PBMCs, obtained from culture after CMV antigen stimulation. The gene calls are TRBV4-3 and TRBJ1-2, with a weak D call TRBD1 (5 bases). This TCR came from a human donor in good health (CMV status not recorded). Some clones in this sample may be carry-over from other donors' samples. The CDR3, as DNA: TGCGCCAGCAGCCCCAAAGCCAGGGAGGACTATGGCTACACCTTC. Residues: CASSPKAREDYGYTF.